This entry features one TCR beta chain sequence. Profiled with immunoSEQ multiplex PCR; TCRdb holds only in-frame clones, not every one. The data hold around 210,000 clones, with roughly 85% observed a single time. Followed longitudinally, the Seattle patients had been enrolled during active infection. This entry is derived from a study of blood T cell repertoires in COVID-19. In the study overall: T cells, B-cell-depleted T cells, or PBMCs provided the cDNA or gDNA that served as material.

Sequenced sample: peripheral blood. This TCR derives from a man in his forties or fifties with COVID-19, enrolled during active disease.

The CDR3 DNA sequence: TGTGCCAGCAGGCCCAGACAGGGGAGCTCTGGAAACACCATATATTTT. This gives the protein CASRPRQGSSGNTIYF. The gene calls are TRBV27 and TRBJ1-3; the match to TRBD1 covers 8 bases. Germline CDR1 is MNHEY and CDR2 is SMNVEV (reference sequence). The CDR3 is 16 residues long. The V segment lost 6 bases and the J segment 0 bases; nucleotides outside the gene matches: 7.